This entry concerns a single TCR beta chain. Original processing methods: Cell counts per sample came from amplifying reference gene primers. Method: immunoSEQ multiplex PCR; TCRdb's copy keeps in-frame clones and lacks some. V, J and clone size were drawn from that table, and D and trimming were deduced from the DNA. Of about 130,000 clones listed, approximately 85% are singletons. The CDR3 is made up of 15 amino acids. Germline loops: CDR1 LNHDA, CDR2 SQIVND (reference sequence). V lost 3 bases and J lost 6, with 15 bases in between. This entry is derived from a study of blood T cell repertoires in COVID-19. Looking at the study overall: The United States, Italy and Spain supplied acute and convalescent COVID-19 samples. T cells, B-cell-depleted T cells, or PBMCs provided the cDNA or gDNA that served as material.

V usage is TRBV19 and J usage is TRBJ2-1; a possible D gene is TRBD2 (6 bases). The clonotype was recovered from a human donor in a cohort sampled during active COVID-19. Sequenced: peripheral blood. In DNA, the CDR3 is TGTGCCAGTAGTATCGGCGGGAATAGGTTCAATGAGCAGTTCTTC. Translating gives CASSIGGNRFNEQFF.